Below, 17 T cell receptor beta chains from the same sample are listed, as sequenced in a study of cytomegalovirus exposure and HLA in healthy donors. 13 Jbeta primers and 60 Vbeta primers were used for the PCR. Assay used: immunoSEQ multiplex PCR; TCRdb lists only in-frame clones, some missing. The repertoire consists of about 160,000 clones, with 85% occurring once and the leading ten covering more than 2%. Material for sequencing was PBMCs. The receptor source for this set is a man aged 18 to 29 in good health and CMV-seropositive.

The rearrangement joins TRBV6-5 to TRBJ1-1; possible D gene TRBD1, 5 bases. This CDR3 has 16 amino acids. V was cut by 2 bases and J by 1 base, with 14 bases left in between. Germline V lookup: CDR1 MNHEY, CDR2 SVGAGI. The CDR3 DNA follows: TGTGCCAGCAGTTACCTATCGACAGCTGCGAACACTGAAGCTTTCTTT. This encodes CASSYLSTAANTEAFF.

CDR3 sequence: CASSPLGQLNTEAFF. The CDR3 region has the DNA TGTGCCAGCAGCCCCCTGGGACAGTTGAACACTGAAGCTTTCTTT. V usage is TRBV7-3 and J usage is TRBJ1-1; the match to TRBD1 covers 7 bases. There are 15 residues in the CDR3. V was pared by 5 bases and J by 0 bases, with 6 bases of the junction left unmatched. Germline V gene sequence: CDR1 SGHTA, CDR2 FQGTGA.

The V and J genes are TRBV6-5 and TRBJ2-7, with TRBD2 as a possible D gene (6 bases). The CDR3 consists of 14 residues. Germline CDR1 is MNHEY and CDR2 is SVGAGI. Trimming took 2 bases from V and 2 from J, leaving 10 bases between them. This CDR3 reads CASSYAGRTYEQYF. CDR3 DNA: TGTGCCAGCAGTTACGCGGGACGGACCTACGAGCAGTACTTC.

This rearrangement joins TRBV5-6 to TRBJ1-2, with D uncertain. Germline CDR1 reads SGHDT; CDR2 reads YYEEEE. CDR3 size: 12 residues. V lost 3 bases, J lost 5 bases, and 8 bases lay in between. CDR3 in amino acids: CASSSSAYGYTF. CDR3 bases: TGTGCCAGCAGCTCTAGCGCGTATGGCTACACCTTC.

The CDR3 nucleotides read TGCGCCAGCAGCCAAGGTCAGGGCCATGGCTACACCTTC. Protein sequence: CASSQGQGHGYTF. The V call is TRBV4-3, the J call TRBJ1-2; maybe TRBD1 (5 bases). The length of the CDR3 is 13 residues. V lost 1 base and J 6 bases, leaving 9 bases between the germline ends. The germline gives CDR1 LGHNA, CDR2 YSLEER.

This clone was seen just once. The chain carries TRBV7-2 and TRBJ1-5; 8 bases are a match to TRBD1. With V trimmed by 1 base and J by 4 bases, 3 bases remained unmatched. The CDR3 sequence is 15 residues long. Germline CDR1 and CDR2: SGHTA and FQGNSA. DNA for the CDR3: TGTGCCAGCAGCTTAGTACAGGGGGGGAATCAGCCCCAGCATTTT. Translated: CASSLVQGGNQPQHF.

This clone was seen more than once but under ten times. The rearrangement links TRBV7-2 to TRBJ1-2; 9 bases align to TRBD1. Germline loops: CDR1 SGHTA, CDR2 FQGNSA. The trim removed 4 bases at V and 3 bases at J, leaving 6 bases unmatched. This CDR3 has 15 amino acids. In nucleotides, the CDR3 is TGTGCCAGCAGCTCAACGGGACAGGGCTACTATGGCTACACCTTC. It codes for CASSSTGQGYYGYTF.

This chain joins TRBV4-2 and TRBJ1-1, with a weak D call TRBD1 (5 bases). Germline V lookup: CDR1 LGHNA, CDR2 YNFKEQ. CDR3 length equals 15 residues. With 1 base removed from V and 0 bases from J, the gap between germline ends came to 9 bases. The CDR3 DNA follows: TGTGCCAGCAGCCAAGGGGGCAGAATGAACACTGAAGCTTTCTTT. Residues: CASSQGGRMNTEAFF.

The rearrangement uses TRBV7-3 and TRBJ1-2, with TRBD1 identical over 7 bases. Germline V gives CDR1 SGHTA, CDR2 FQGTGA. Losses at the gene ends were 3 bases for V and 6 bases for J; bases not matched to a gene: 10. The CDR3 sequence is 15 residues long. The CDR3 DNA reads as TGTGCCAGCAGCTTGACAGGGTCTGGGGAAGATGGCTACACCTTC. Residues: CASSLTGSGEDGYTF.

This chain connects TRBV6-5 to TRBJ1-4; perhaps TRBD1 as D (5 bases). Germline CDR1 MNHEY, CDR2 SVGAGI. V lost 8 bases and J lost 0, with 13 bases in between. The CDR3 has 15 amino acids. The CDR3 sequence: CASAGGWATNEKLFF. As DNA, the CDR3 is TGTGCCAGCGCTGGGGGGTGGGCAACTAATGAAAAACTGTTTTTT.

This clone occurred once. The CDR3 spells CASSPLGQSTNYEQYF. The CDR3 DNA sequence: TGTGCCAGCAGCCCGCTGGGACAGTCTACTAACTACGAGCAGTACTTC. V usage is TRBV7-9 and J usage is TRBJ2-7; TRBD1 matches 7 bases. Trimming took 5 bases from V and 3 from J; bases not matched to a gene: 13. This CDR3 is built from 16 residues. Germline-derived CDR1 and CDR2 are SEHNR and FQNEAQ (reference sequence).

For this clone: The sample carries other DNA sequences with the same CDR3. The chain joins TRBV5-1 to TRBJ2-7; 11 bases line up with TRBD1. The CDR3 consists of 14 residues. J was trimmed by 6 bases and V by 4 bases; bases with no gene match: 6. Germline V lookup: CDR1 SGHRS, CDR2 YFSETQ. Here the CDR3 DNA reads TGCGCCAGCAGCCCCGGGACAGGGGGAGGCGAGCAGTACTTC. Residues: CASSPGTGGGEQYF. Full variable domain (outside the CDR3, taken from reference TRBV5-1 and TRBJ2-7): KAGVTQTPRYLIKTRGQQVTLSCSPISGHRSVSWYQQTPGQGLQFLFEYFSETQRNKGNFPGRFSGRQFSNSRSEMNVSTLELGDSALYLCASSPGTGGGEQYFGPGTRLTVT.

This clone was observed a handful of times. This sequence joins TRBV6-6 and TRBJ2-5; TRBD2 aligns across 8 bases. The J call is in doubt because the DNA end fits TRBJ2-7 better. The length of the CDR3 is 14 residues. CDR1 is MNHNY and CDR2 is SVGAGI in the germline V gene (reference sequence). The CDR3 region is CASSPGTSAPEQYF. CDR3 nucleotides: TGTGCCAGCAGTCCCGGGACTAGTGCCCCCGAGCAGTACTTC.

CDR3 loop: CASSLDSRTYNSPLHF. The DNA of the CDR3 is TGTGCCAGCAGCCTGGACAGCAGAACTTATAATTCACCCCTCCACTTT. The chain has TRBV6-6 and TRBJ1-6, with D perhaps matching TRBD1 (6 bases). V lost 6 bases and J 4 bases, leaving 16 bases between the germline ends. The germline gives CDR1 MNHNY, CDR2 SVGAGI (reference sequence). The CDR3 covers 16 residues.

J is TRBJ1-5 and V is TRBV19, with TRBD1 as a possible D gene (6 bases). CDR1 is LNHDA, CDR2 SQIVND, per germline (reference sequence). The V end was cut by 4 bases, the J end by 7 bases, with 11 bases between. The CDR3 length is 13 residues. This CDR3 reads CASSRGQGQPQHF. DNA for the CDR3: TGTGCCAGTAGTAGGGGGCAAGGACAGCCCCAGCATTTT.

The chain carries TRBV18 and TRBJ1-2, with a weak D call TRBD1 (6 bases). CDR1 is KGHSH and CDR2 is LQKENI in the germline V gene. Between the trimmed V and J ends, which lost 3 bases and 2 bases, there was a span of 10 bases. This CDR3 contains 14 residues. The CDR3 region has the DNA TGTGCCAGCTCACCTCAAGGACAGAACTATGGCTACACCTTC. Translation: CASSPQGQNYGYTF.

The chain is built from TRBV19 and TRBJ1-1, with a weak D call TRBD1 (5 bases). The CDR3 consists of 17 residues. The V gene lost 6 bases and the J gene lost 3 bases, with 23 bases spanning the gap. The germline V gene encodes CDR1 LNHDA and CDR2 SQIVND (reference sequence). CDR3: CASRTLIGKGPHTEAFF. The CDR3 region has the DNA TGTGCCAGTAGGACTCTTATTGGGAAGGGGCCCCACACTGAAGCTTTCTTT.